Presented here are 29 T cell receptor beta chains from one specimen sequenced in a study of CD8+ T cells in alopecia areata. Once RNA had been extracted, it was reverse transcribed into cDNA to act as the sequencing template. TCRdb's copy holds only in-frame clones and misses some; the assay was immunoSEQ multiplex PCR. This sample has 100,000 to 150,000 clones, with 49% found just once. The input for sequencing was CD8+ T cells sorted from blood, taken at week 0. The source is a human donor with alopecia areata.

J is TRBJ1-1 and V is TRBV29-1; no reliable D call. Per the germline V gene, CDR1 is SQVTM and CDR2 is ANQGSEA. This CDR3 has 13 amino acids. V was cut by 3 bases and J by 2 bases, with 10 bases left in between. The CDR3 bases are TGCAGCGTTGATTCACCCCGCAACACTGAAGCTTTCTTT. Translation gives CSVDSPRNTEAFF.

This chain links TRBV27 with TRBJ2-3; unclear D gene. CDR1 is MNHEY and CDR2 is SMNVEV in the germline V gene (reference sequence). V was trimmed by 3 bases and J by 4 bases, leaving 8 bases between them. This CDR3 is built from 13 residues. The CDR3 sequence is CASSFGGPDTQYF. The CDR3 DNA is TGTGCCAGCAGTTTTGGCGGACCAGATACGCAGTATTTT.

The chain uses TRBV5-6 and TRBJ2-2; 10 bases map to TRBD2. The CDR3 length is 16 residues. Trimming took 0 bases from V and 6 from J; bases not matched to a gene: 5. Germline V gives CDR1 SGHDT, CDR2 YYEEEE. The CDR3 coding sequence is TGTGCCAGCAGCTTGGCGGAGCGGGGGGGCTCCGGGGAGCTGTTTTTT. Amino acid sequence: CASSLAERGGSGELFF.

The chain couples TRBV30 to TRBJ2-7; D possibly corresponds to TRBD2 (6 bases). Germline assignment: CDR1 GTSNPN and CDR2 SVGIG (reference sequence). The CDR3 has 13 amino acids. The V end was cut by 0 bases, the J end by 3 bases, with 9 bases between. The CDR3 bases are TGTGCCTGGAGTGTTAGCGGCCGCTACGAGCAGTACTTC. Translation gives CAWSVSGRYEQYF.

The chain joins TRBV29-1 to TRBJ1-1; D unclear. Germline CDR1 and CDR2: SQVTM and ANQGSEA. V lost 7 bases, J lost 7 bases, and 13 bases lay in between. There are 11 residues in the CDR3. CDR3 nucleotide sequence: TGCAGCGGTACACTGGAGGGTGAAGCTTTCTTT. Translating gives CSGTLEGEAFF.

The chain carries TRBV4-1 and TRBJ2-7; D call uncertain. V lost 4 bases, J lost 6 bases, and 16 bases lay in between. The CDR3 runs to 14 residues. The germline gives CDR1 MGHRA, CDR2 YSYEKL. The CDR3 loop is CASSLARRPAEQYF. CDR3 DNA: TGCGCCAGCAGCCTTGCCCGGAGACCCGCCGAGCAGTACTTC.

V and J are TRBV5-4 and TRBJ1-6; tentatively, D is TRBD1 (6 bases). Germline values: CDR1 SGHNT, CDR2 YYREEE (reference sequence). Trimming removed 4 bases at V and 10 bases at J, with 15 bases between. The CDR3 has 14 residues. The CDR3 reads CASSPTGPGSPLHF. Here the CDR3 DNA reads TGTGCCAGCAGCCCCACAGGGCCGGGCTCACCCCTCCACTTT.

The rearrangement links TRBV5-6 to TRBJ1-1; D not certain. This CDR3 spans 14 amino acids. Germline V gene sequence: CDR1 SGHDT, CDR2 YYEEEE. V lost 3 bases to trimming and J lost 1 base, with 10 bases between them. The DNA of the CDR3 is TGTGCCAGCAGCTCTGCGACGGAGAACACTGAAGCTTTCTTT. This codes for CASSSATENTEAFF.

Only a few counts were recorded for this clone. For the CDR3, the DNA is TGCGCCAGCAGCTTGGGGCGGGGCCGGGGCAATGAGCAGTTCTTC. Translated: CASSLGRGRGNEQFF. The chain carries TRBV5-1 and TRBJ2-1, with a possible D match to TRBD2 (6 bases). The CDR3 has 15 amino acids. V lost 0 bases, J lost 6 bases, and 13 bases lay in between. The germline V gene encodes CDR1 SGHRS and CDR2 YFSETQ.

This clone was recorded once. The V and J genes are TRBV29-1 and TRBJ1-2; D not resolved. This CDR3 has 12 amino acids. V lost 4 bases, J lost 3 bases, and 9 bases lay in between. Germline V gene sequence: CDR1 SQVTM, CDR2 ANQGSEA. CDR3 in DNA: TGCAGCGTTGCCGACGGCGACTATGGCTACACCTTC. Amino acids: CSVADGDYGYTF.

This clone was seen a handful of times. J is TRBJ2-3 and V is TRBV5-1; D might be TRBD1 (6 bases). CDR1 SGHRS and CDR2 YFSETQ come from the germline V gene. The CDR3 length is 17 residues. Trimming removed 0 bases from V and 0 bases from J, with 14 bases in between. The chain's CDR3 is CASSLALKGVSTDTQYF. In DNA, the CDR3 is TGCGCCAGCAGCTTGGCTCTGAAGGGGGTTAGCACAGATACGCAGTATTTT.

The chain is built from TRBV29-1 and TRBJ2-1; D gene unclear. V was trimmed by 2 bases and J by 11 bases, leaving 7 bases between them. This CDR3 contains 10 residues. CDR1 and CDR2 from the germline V gene are SQVTM and ANQGSEA. The CDR3 DNA is TGCAGCGTTGAAAACACACAGCAGTTCTTC. Its translation: CSVENTQQFF.

The chain recombines TRBV19 with TRBJ2-1; D unclear. V dropped 5 bases and J dropped 5 bases, with 13 bases sitting between them. The CDR3 loop spans 14 amino acids. The germline V gene has CDR1 LNHDA and CDR2 SQIVND (reference sequence). The CDR3 loop is CASSRATVHNEQFF. The CDR3, as DNA: TGTGCCAGTAGTCGAGCGACTGTGCACAATGAGCAGTTCTTC. Looking up the rest from reference TRBV19 and TRBJ2-1 gives the full variable domain: DGGITQSPKYLFRKEGQNVTLSCEQNLNHDAMYWYRQDPGQGLRLIYYSQIVNDFQKGDIAEGYSVSREKKESFPLTVTSAQKNPTAFYLCASSRATVHNEQFFGPGTRLTVL.

The chain links TRBV27 to TRBJ2-7; maybe TRBD1 (6 bases). This CDR3 spans 14 amino acids. The V gene's germline CDR1 is MNHEY and CDR2 SMNVEV (reference sequence). Trimming pared 6 bases from V and 3 bases from J, leaving 15 bases between. The CDR3, as DNA: TGTGCCAGCAGCCCTTCAGGGGACCACTACGAGCAGTACTTC. Protein product: CASSPSGDHYEQYF.

The V and J genes are TRBV5-6 and TRBJ1-4; D remains unclear. The CDR3 contains 15 residues. Germline loops: CDR1 SGHDT, CDR2 YYEEEE. V lost 2 bases to trimming and J lost 8 bases, with 16 bases between them. The CDR3 loop is CASSFQPGVREKLFF. The CDR3 DNA reads TGTGCCAGCAGCTTCCAGCCCGGGGTACGAGAAAAACTGTTTTTT.

This clone was picked up a small number of times. The V call is TRBV4-3, the J call TRBJ1-4, with 7 bases matching TRBD1. The ends lost 0 bases at V and 7 bases at J; junction bases unmatched: 14. The CDR3 sequence is 18 residues long. In germline, CDR1 is LGHNA, CDR2 YSLEER. CDR3 sequence: CASSQDLGTEVRGEKLFF. In DNA form, the CDR3 reads TGCGCCAGCAGCCAAGATCTTGGGACAGAGGTCCGCGGTGAAAAACTGTTTTTT.

The chain uses TRBV6-1 and TRBJ2-7, with D possibly called TRBD1 or TRBD2 (5 bases each). CDR3 length equals 13 residues. From germline, CDR1 is MNHNS and CDR2 SASEGT. V was pared by 3 bases and J by 2 bases, with 8 bases between. The CDR3 coding sequence is TGTGCCAGCAGTGATCCGGGGCCCTACGAGCAGTACTTC. Protein sequence: CASSDPGPYEQYF.

J is TRBJ1-2 and V is TRBV29-1, with D unresolved. The CDR3 covers 14 residues. Germline CDR1 is SQVTM and CDR2 is ANQGSEA. Between the trimmed V and J ends, which lost 4 bases and 3 bases, there was a span of 15 bases. CDR3 in amino acids: CSVVPEDFDYGYTF. DNA for the CDR3: TGCAGCGTTGTCCCCGAGGACTTCGACTATGGCTACACCTTC.

This clone came up a few times. This chain joins TRBV7-9 and TRBJ2-7, with D unresolved. V dropped 1 base and J dropped 3 bases, with 13 bases sitting between them. The CDR3 extends over 15 amino acids. Germline V gene lookup returns CDR1 SEHNR and CDR2 FQNEAQ (reference sequence). DNA for the CDR3: TGTGCCAGCAGCTTAGTTGCAGCCACATACTACGAGCAGTACTTC. Translation: CASSLVAATYYEQYF.

This clone showed up just a few times. A far larger clone is a single base away, which makes a read error likely. Other DNA sequences from this sample encode an identical CDR3 as well. CDR3 amino acids: CASSDSYEQYF. CDR3 coding DNA: TGTGCCAGCAGCGATTCCTACGAGCAGTACTTC. The J gene is TRBJ2-7, the V gene TRBV5-6; no reliable D call. CDR1 and CDR2 (germline): SGHDT, YYEEEE. CDR3 length: 11 amino acids. The germline V and J ends were trimmed by 4 bases and 1 base, with 3 bases remaining between them.

The chain uses TRBV7-9 and TRBJ2-3; the D is unclear. This CDR3 comprises 11 residues. V was cut by 6 bases and J by 11 bases, with 12 bases left in between. Germline values: CDR1 SEHNR, CDR2 FQNEAQ (reference sequence). The CDR3 sequence: CASSPDLGQYF. The CDR3 DNA follows: TGTGCCAGCAGTCCCGATTTAGGGCAGTATTTT.

V and J are TRBV5-4 and TRBJ1-1, with D possibly being TRBD1 (6 bases). The V and J ends lost 3 bases and 8 bases respectively, with 11 bases between them. CDR3 length: 12 amino acids. Germline V lookup: CDR1 SGHNT, CDR2 YYREEE (reference sequence). As DNA, the CDR3 is TGTGCCAGCAGCTGGACCGGGACAGAAGCTTTCTTT. It translates to CASSWTGTEAFF.

The chain has TRBV4-1 and TRBJ1-1; 7 bases line up with TRBD1. Trimming took 3 bases from V and 1 from J; bases not matched to a gene: 2. CDR3 length: 14 amino acids. Looked up from germline, CDR1 is MGHRA and CDR2 is YSYEKL. The CDR3 loop is CASSQRTGNTEAFF. DNA of the CDR3: TGCGCCAGCAGCCAGAGGACAGGGAACACTGAAGCTTTCTTT.

A remark on this clone: One end of the junction is discordant with germline, which a read error may explain. The chain is built from TRBV13 and TRBJ1-2; TRBD1 might be the D (5 bases). CDR1 is PRHDT, CDR2 FYEKMQ, per germline (reference sequence). The CDR3 is 15 residues long. DNA for the CDR3: TGTGCCAGCAGCCTAGGGGACTCCTCTGCCTATGGCTACACCTTC. Amino acid sequence: CASSLGDSSAYGYTF.

This clone has only one observation. The rearrangement joins TRBV4-2 to TRBJ2-5; TRBD2 aligns across 11 bases. Germline CDR1 LGHNA, CDR2 YNFKEQ. There are 17 residues in the CDR3. Trimming removed 0 bases from V and 5 bases from J; junction bases left unmatched: 8. CDR3 in DNA: TGTGCCAGCAGCCAAGACCCTAGCGGGGGGCCTGGGGAGACCCAGTACTTC. This sequence encodes CASSQDPSGGPGETQYF.

The chain has TRBV4-1 and TRBJ1-2, with D possibly TRBD1 on 5 matching bases. The germline V gene has CDR1 MGHRA and CDR2 YSYEKL. The CDR3 contains 15 residues. The ends were cut back, 1 base at V and 8 bases at J, with 17 bases in the middle. The CDR3 region is CASSQGRGFGNGYTF. In DNA form, the CDR3 reads TGCGCCAGCAGCCAAGGGAGGGGTTTCGGTAACGGCTACACCTTC.

This clone was counted between two and nine times. The chain links TRBV29-1 to TRBJ1-4; 7 bases map to TRBD1. The V segment lost 4 bases and the J segment 0 bases; nucleotides outside the gene matches: 11. Germline assignment: CDR1 SQVTM and CDR2 ANQGSEA. The CDR3 is 17 amino acids. CDR3 sequence reads: CSVGDWDRTSTNEKLFF. The CDR3 DNA follows: TGCAGCGTTGGGGACTGGGACAGAACCTCAACTAATGAAAAACTGTTTTTT.

The V gene is TRBV4-1, the J gene TRBJ1-1; D is ambiguous. Germline V lookup: CDR1 MGHRA, CDR2 YSYEKL. CDR3 size: 14 residues. The V gene lost 1 base and the J gene lost 4 bases, with 10 bases spanning the gap. Here the CDR3 reads CASSQVGQSTEAFF. CDR3 DNA sequence: TGCGCCAGCAGCCAAGTGGGTCAGAGCACTGAAGCTTTCTTT.

This sequence joins TRBV5-1 and TRBJ2-7, with TRBD1 matching 7 bases. V lost 4 bases and J lost 4; bases outside the gene matches: 5. There are 13 residues in the CDR3. Per the germline V gene, CDR1 is SGHRS and CDR2 is YFSETQ. The CDR3 nucleotides read TGCGCCAGCAGCCCGACAGGGCCGTACGAGCAGTACTTC. Translation: CASSPTGPYEQYF. Supplemented by reference TRBV5-1 and TRBJ2-7, the full variable domain reads KAGVTQTPRYLIKTRGQQVTLSCSPISGHRSVSWYQQTPGQGLQFLFEYFSETQRNKGNFPGRFSGRQFSNSRSEMNVSTLELGDSALYLCASSPTGPYEQYFGPGTRLTVT.